Listed below are T cell receptor beta chains from one sample, sequenced in a study of blood T cells in healthy people across ages. One entry per CDR3 protein, called by TCRdb with MiXCR from the 5' RACE reads. The sample records under 2 million distinct CDR3 sequences, roughly 32% being singletons. Sequencing was performed on blood. The receptors were sampled from a woman aged 30 to 39 in good health. The CDR3 runs from the conserved cysteine through the conserved F or W. Fields, in order: V gene, clone size, J gene, D gene, CDR3 DNA, CDR3 protein. A D gene is named only where the DNA matches it firmly. The size of a clone is reported for some rows only, either as once, few or many, or as a class for expanded clones.

v_call: TRBV29-1; clone_size: many; j_call: TRBJ2-7; d_call: .; cdr3_nt: TGCAGCGTTCGTTATGGGCGGGACAGCTCCTACGAGCAGTACTTC; cdr3_aa: CSVRYGRDSSYEQYF
v_call: TRBV14; clone_size: .; j_call: TRBJ2-5; d_call: .; cdr3_nt: TGTGCCAGCAGCCAAGATGCGGGCATGGTAGAGACCCAGTACTTC; cdr3_aa: CASSQDAGMVETQYF
v_call: TRBV5-1; clone_size: .; j_call: TRBJ2-7; d_call: .; cdr3_nt: TGCGCCAGCAGCTTGGACGGCGGGGCAGGGCTCTACGAGCAGTACTTC; cdr3_aa: CASSLDGGAGLYEQYF
v_call: TRBV10-1; clone_size: .; j_call: TRBJ2-3; d_call: .; cdr3_nt: TGCGCCAGCAAAGGGGACCCTACAGATACGCAGTATTTT; cdr3_aa: CASKGDPTDTQYF
v_call: TRBV12-3/TRBV12-4; clone_size: .; j_call: TRBJ1-5; d_call: TRBD1; cdr3_nt: TGTGCCAGCAGAGCTCGGACAGGAGAACGTAGCAATCAGCCCCAGCATTTT; cdr3_aa: CASRARTGERSNQPQHF
v_call: TRBV3-1; clone_size: .; j_call: TRBJ2-7; d_call: TRBD2; cdr3_nt: TGTACCAGCAGCCAAGCGGGGTCTGACTACGAGCAGTACTTC; cdr3_aa: CTSSQAGSDYEQYF
v_call: TRBV20-1; clone_size: .; j_call: TRBJ1-6; d_call: .; cdr3_nt: TGCAGTGCTAGATCGACCCAGAGCTCCTATAATTCACCCCTCCACTTT; cdr3_aa: CSARSTQSSYNSPLHF
v_call: TRBV4-1; clone_size: few; j_call: TRBJ2-7; d_call: TRBD1; cdr3_nt: TGCGCCAGCAGCCAAAGGATGGCTTGGACAGGGTTGGACGAGCAGTACTTC; cdr3_aa: CASSQRMAWTGLDEQYF
v_call: TRBV3-1; clone_size: .; j_call: TRBJ1-1; d_call: TRBD1; cdr3_nt: TGTGCCAGCAGCCGAAGACAGGGCTGGGGCACTGAAGCTTTCTTT; cdr3_aa: CASSRRQGWGTEAFF
v_call: TRBV2; clone_size: .; j_call: TRBJ2-7; d_call: TRBD1; cdr3_nt: TGTGCCAGTCCGGGACAGTCCTACGAGCAGTACTTC; cdr3_aa: CASPGQSYEQYF
v_call: TRBV12-3/TRBV12-4; clone_size: few; j_call: TRBJ2-7; d_call: TRBD1; cdr3_nt: TGTGCCAGCAGCCAGGACAGGGGAGAGGACGAGCAGTACTTC; cdr3_aa: CASSQDRGEDEQYF
v_call: TRBV10-3; clone_size: .; j_call: TRBJ1-1; d_call: .; cdr3_nt: TGTGCCATCAGTGAATTCGTAGGGGGTGAAGCTTTCTTT; cdr3_aa: CAISEFVGGEAFF
v_call: TRBV11-2; clone_size: few; j_call: TRBJ2-3; d_call: .; cdr3_nt: TGTGCCAGCAGCTTGGTAACAGGGAGCACAGATACGCAGTATTTT; cdr3_aa: CASSLVTGSTDTQYF
v_call: TRBV3-1; clone_size: .; j_call: TRBJ1-5; d_call: TRBD1; cdr3_nt: TGTGCCAGCAGCCAAGATTTGGCAGGGGGTCAGCCCCAGCATTTT; cdr3_aa: CASSQDLAGGQPQHF
v_call: TRBV20-1; clone_size: few; j_call: TRBJ2-7; d_call: .; cdr3_nt: TGCAGTGCCCTGATGCCGGGAACCTCCTACGAGCAGTACTTC; cdr3_aa: CSALMPGTSYEQYF
v_call: TRBV6-4; clone_size: .; j_call: TRBJ2-7; d_call: TRBD2; cdr3_nt: TGTGCCAGCATGACGTTGGTAGCGGGAGGGCCACCGTACTTC; cdr3_aa: CASMTLVAGGPPYF
v_call: TRBV2; clone_size: .; j_call: TRBJ2-3; d_call: .; cdr3_nt: TGTGCCAGCAGTTCCGTCGACCCCGCGACGCAGTATTTT; cdr3_aa: CASSSVDPATQYF
v_call: TRBV5-4; clone_size: .; j_call: TRBJ2-1; d_call: TRBD2; cdr3_nt: TGTGCCAGCAGCGGACCGGGGGGACTAACCAATGAGCAGTTCTTC; cdr3_aa: CASSGPGGLTNEQFF
v_call: TRBV4-1; clone_size: .; j_call: TRBJ1-2; d_call: TRBD1; cdr3_nt: TGCGCCAGCAGCCAAGCTTGGGCAGGGGGTAACTATGGCTACACCTTC; cdr3_aa: CASSQAWAGGNYGYTF
v_call: TRBV30; clone_size: .; j_call: TRBJ2-5; d_call: .; cdr3_nt: TGTGCCTGGAGTAACGCCCCCCCCGGATGGCAGTACTTC; cdr3_aa: CAWSNAPPGWQYF
v_call: TRBV3-1; clone_size: .; j_call: TRBJ2-5; d_call: .; cdr3_nt: TGTGCCAGCAGCCAAGAGGTGCTGCGGCAAGAGACCCAGTACTTC; cdr3_aa: CASSQEVLRQETQYF
v_call: TRBV9; clone_size: .; j_call: TRBJ1-4; d_call: .; cdr3_nt: TGTGCCAGCAGCGCAGGGTCGAGTCATGAAAAACTGTTTTTT; cdr3_aa: CASSAGSSHEKLFF
v_call: TRBV20-1; clone_size: few; j_call: TRBJ2-1; d_call: TRBD2; cdr3_nt: TGCAGTGCACAACCCGGGACTAGCGGGAAATATGAGCAGTTCTTC; cdr3_aa: CSAQPGTSGKYEQFF
v_call: TRBV4-1; clone_size: few; j_call: TRBJ2-5; d_call: .; cdr3_nt: TGCGCCAGCAGCCAAGCGGGGAGGACTCGCGAAGAGACCCAGTACTTC; cdr3_aa: CASSQAGRTREETQYF
v_call: TRBV5-1; clone_size: few; j_call: TRBJ2-7; d_call: .; cdr3_nt: TGCGCCAGCAGCTTGGCCACCGGGACTTCCCAACCCTACGAGCAGTACTTC; cdr3_aa: CASSLATGTSQPYEQYF
v_call: TRBV20-1; clone_size: once; j_call: TRBJ2-1; d_call: .; cdr3_nt: TGCAGTGCTAGCCTGGGGGGAGATGAGCGGTTCTTC; cdr3_aa: CSASLGGDERFF
v_call: TRBV20-1; clone_size: few; j_call: TRBJ2-7; d_call: .; cdr3_nt: TGCAGTGCTCCCCTCCCCCGACAGACCTACGAGCAGTACTTC; cdr3_aa: CSAPLPRQTYEQYF
v_call: TRBV11-2; clone_size: .; j_call: TRBJ1-2; d_call: .; cdr3_nt: TGTGCCAGCAGCACAAGGGGGAACTATGGCTACACCTTC; cdr3_aa: CASSTRGNYGYTF
v_call: TRBV29-1; clone_size: few; j_call: TRBJ2-3; d_call: TRBD2; cdr3_nt: TGCAGCGTTATGGGGGGACTAGGCGCAGATACGCAGTATTTT; cdr3_aa: CSVMGGLGADTQYF
v_call: TRBV7-9; clone_size: few; j_call: TRBJ2-1; d_call: TRBD2; cdr3_nt: TGTGCCAGCAGCTCTAGGTCCGGCGGGGGGGTCAATGAGCAGTTCTTC; cdr3_aa: CASSSRSGGGVNEQFF
v_call: TRBV24-1; clone_size: .; j_call: TRBJ2-7; d_call: TRBD2; cdr3_nt: TGTGCCGCCAGTGAACCCAGCGGGAGAGGATCCTACGAGCAGTACTTC; cdr3_aa: CAASEPSGRGSYEQYF
v_call: TRBV18; clone_size: .; j_call: TRBJ1-2; d_call: .; cdr3_nt: TGTGCCAGCTCACCACCGCAGGGGCGGGTTGATGGCTACACCTTC; cdr3_aa: CASSPPQGRVDGYTF
v_call: TRBV2; clone_size: .; j_call: TRBJ1-1; d_call: .; cdr3_nt: TGTGCCAGCGAGGAGGACGTCAACACTGAAGCTTTCTTT; cdr3_aa: CASEEDVNTEAFF
v_call: TRBV5-1; clone_size: many; j_call: TRBJ2-7; d_call: .; cdr3_nt: TGCGCCAGCAGCCTCGACGGGACGGTCTCCTACGAGCAGTACTTC; cdr3_aa: CASSLDGTVSYEQYF
v_call: TRBV6-5; clone_size: .; j_call: TRBJ2-7; d_call: TRBD1; cdr3_nt: TGTGCCAGCTTTGGGACAGGGGTCTACGAGCAGTACTTC; cdr3_aa: CASFGTGVYEQYF
v_call: TRBV20-1; clone_size: few; j_call: TRBJ2-3; d_call: TRBD2; cdr3_nt: TGCAGTGCTAGAGGACTTGGACTAGCGGCGACCACAGATACGCAGTATTTT; cdr3_aa: CSARGLGLAATTDTQYF
v_call: TRBV6-5; clone_size: .; j_call: TRBJ2-4; d_call: .; cdr3_nt: TGTGCCAGCAGTTATTCAGGAGGGGATCAAAACATTCAGTACTTC; cdr3_aa: CASSYSGGDQNIQYF
v_call: TRBV13; clone_size: .; j_call: TRBJ2-7; d_call: .; cdr3_nt: TGTGCCAGCAGCTCCGACGCCCACGAGCAGTACTTC; cdr3_aa: CASSSDAHEQYF
v_call: TRBV29-1; clone_size: .; j_call: TRBJ2-2; d_call: .; cdr3_nt: TGCAGCGCCCCCGACAGCGCGAACACCGGGGAGCTGTTTTTT; cdr3_aa: CSAPDSANTGELFF
v_call: TRBV5-1; clone_size: .; j_call: TRBJ2-5; d_call: .; cdr3_nt: TGCGCCAGCAGCCCTGGAGGGCGGGTTTTAGAGACCCAGTACTTC; cdr3_aa: CASSPGGRVLETQYF
v_call: TRBV20-1; clone_size: once; j_call: TRBJ1-1; d_call: .; cdr3_nt: TGCAGTGTTAGGGGCGGGAAGGCTGGCACTGAAGCTTTCTTT; cdr3_aa: CSVRGGKAGTEAFF
v_call: TRBV20-1; clone_size: few; j_call: TRBJ2-7; d_call: .; cdr3_nt: TGCAGTGCTAGCGGAATTGACTTCTACGAGCAGTACTTC; cdr3_aa: CSASGIDFYEQYF
v_call: TRBV12-3/TRBV12-4; clone_size: .; j_call: TRBJ2-5; d_call: .; cdr3_nt: TGTGCCAGCACCTTACTCGACGGGCCCCAAGAGACCCAGTACTTC; cdr3_aa: CASTLLDGPQETQYF
v_call: TRBV20-1; clone_size: .; j_call: TRBJ1-2; d_call: .; cdr3_nt: TGCAGTGCTCCACGGGACATCGATGGCTACACCTTC; cdr3_aa: CSAPRDIDGYTF
v_call: TRBV12-3/TRBV12-4; clone_size: .; j_call: TRBJ2-5; d_call: TRBD1; cdr3_nt: TGTGCCAGCAGTTTAGGGACAGGGGTAAAGACCCAGTACTTC; cdr3_aa: CASSLGTGVKTQYF
v_call: TRBV6-1; clone_size: .; j_call: TRBJ2-7; d_call: TRBD1; cdr3_nt: TGTGCCAGCAGCTTGGGGACAGGGGGCTTTCCAGCCTACGAGCAGTACTTC; cdr3_aa: CASSLGTGGFPAYEQYF
v_call: TRBV29-1; clone_size: many; j_call: TRBJ2-1; d_call: TRBD2; cdr3_nt: TGCAGCGTTGTTCCGACAGCGGGACTAGCGCCCCCAGGGCAGTTCTTC; cdr3_aa: CSVVPTAGLAPPGQFF
v_call: TRBV11-1; clone_size: many; j_call: TRBJ2-5; d_call: .; cdr3_nt: TGTGCCAGCAGCAACCGGGACCAAGAGACCCAGTACTTC; cdr3_aa: CASSNRDQETQYF
v_call: TRBV19; clone_size: .; j_call: TRBJ2-5; d_call: .; cdr3_nt: TGTGCCAGTAGTCCCGGGGGCGGGGGAGACGGCGGGGAGACCCAGTACTTC; cdr3_aa: CASSPGGGGDGGETQYF
v_call: TRBV20-1; clone_size: .; j_call: TRBJ1-5; d_call: .; cdr3_nt: TGCAATGCATCCGAGGGGCGCAATCAGCCCCAGCATTTT; cdr3_aa: CNASEGRNQPQHF
v_call: TRBV29-1; clone_size: .; j_call: TRBJ2-3; d_call: TRBD2; cdr3_nt: TGCAGCGCCGACGCAGGACTAGCGCGCACAGATACGCAGTATTTT; cdr3_aa: CSADAGLARTDTQYF
v_call: TRBV9; clone_size: .; j_call: TRBJ2-7; d_call: TRBD1; cdr3_nt: TGTGCCAGCAGCGTAGACACCGGGACAGACGACTACGAGCAGTACTTC; cdr3_aa: CASSVDTGTDDYEQYF
v_call: TRBV2; clone_size: few; j_call: TRBJ2-1; d_call: .; cdr3_nt: TGTGCCAGCAGTGAAGGTCGGTCACGGGATGAGCAGTTCTTC; cdr3_aa: CASSEGRSRDEQFF
v_call: TRBV9; clone_size: .; j_call: TRBJ2-3; d_call: .; cdr3_nt: TGTGCCAGCAGCACAGACGGTACGCAGTATTTT; cdr3_aa: CASSTDGTQYF
v_call: TRBV28; clone_size: once; j_call: TRBJ1-5; d_call: TRBD1; cdr3_nt: TGTGCCAGCATATTAGGACAGGGGTATCGTCAGCCCCAGCATTTT; cdr3_aa: CASILGQGYRQPQHF